This T cell receptor beta chain is from a study of T cell repertoires in cytomegalovirus infection. Whole-study findings and limits: CMV carriers with the relevant HLA were identified by cumulative public TCR beta family frequency.

Germline assignment: CDR1 DFQATT and CDR2 SNEGSKA (reference sequence). The CDR3 is 13 amino acids. Trimming cost V 3 bases and J 7 bases; bases outside gene matches: 6. MiXCR, run by TCRdb on the reads, gives a single entry per CDR3 protein. The sample has more than 400,000 distinct CDR3 sequences, more than 20% seen once; the top ten hold 13%. To note about this clonotype: The target antigen is unknown.

Sequenced sample: PBMCs. The V gene is TRBV20-1, the J gene TRBJ1-2; 9 bases are a match to TRBD1. This clonotype originated in a human donor in good health (CMV status not recorded). Some clones in this sample may be carry-over from other donors' samples. CDR3 sequence (DNA): TGCAGTGCTAGCAAAGGACAGGGGCCTGGCTACACCTTC. Translation: CSASKGQGPGYTF.